The rows below give T cell receptor beta chains drawn from one sample of a study of patients and donors after allogeneic stem cell transplantation. Via MiXCR, TCRdb re-called the RT-PCR reads, giving one row per CDR3 protein. Among hundreds of thousands of distinct CDR3 sequences listed, more than 15% were seen once. The sequencing sample was made of blood, either unsorted or a sorted T cell fraction (not recorded which). Every receptor here comes from a human donor who was either an allogeneic HSCT recipient or a stem cell or donor lymphocyte infusion donor (not recorded which). It is not recorded whose cells these are; they may come from a transplant donor. Both conserved end residues are part of each CDR3. A D gene is named only where the DNA matches it firmly. Rows give clone size only sometimes, using once, few, many, or a class for an expanded clone.

clone_size | j_call | v_call | d_call | cdr3_nt | cdr3_aa
few | TRBJ2-5 | TRBV15 | TRBD1 | TGTGCCACCAGCAGAGTAGGGGGCTTGTACCAAGAGACCCAGTACTTC | CATSRVGGLYQETQYF
. | TRBJ2-7 | TRBV20-1 | . | TGCAGTGCGAGCACGGGCTACGAGCAGTACTTC | CSASTGYEQYF
few | TRBJ2-2 | TRBV30 | TRBD2 | TGTGCCTGGAGCTTTAGGACTAGCGGGAAAGCCGGGGAGCTGTTTTTT | CAWSFRTSGKAGELFF
. | TRBJ1-1 | TRBV25-1 | TRBD1 | TGTGCCAGCAGACCGGGACAGGGGCGCACTGAAGCTTTCTTT | CASRPGQGRTEAFF
. | TRBJ1-5 | TRBV7-9 | . | TGTGCCAGCAGCTTAGACGGGCACAATAATCAGCCCCAGCATTTT | CASSLDGHNNQPQHF
few | TRBJ1-1 | TRBV30 | . | TGTGCCTTTCGCTCGGGAGAAGCTTTCTTT | CAFRSGEAFF
many | TRBJ2-7 | TRBV12-3/TRBV12-4 | TRBD2 | TGTGCCAGCGGGATGGCGGGAGGACACTCCTACGAGCAGTACTTC | CASGMAGGHSYEQYF
. | TRBJ2-3 | TRBV9 | . | TGTGCCAGCAGCGTACGTGGGACCTCAGATACGCAGTATTTT | CASSVRGTSDTQYF
. | TRBJ1-6 | TRBV5-6 | TRBD1 | TGTGCCAGCAGCCGCGGACAGGGGAGGACTTCACCCCTCCACTTT | CASSRGQGRTSPLHF
few | TRBJ1-6 | TRBV7-2 | . | TGTGCCAGCAGCTTAGCGCGAGGAGGAGGGGTTTATAATTCACCCCTCCACTTT | CASSLARGGGVYNSPLHF
. | TRBJ1-3 | TRBV18 | . | TGTGCCAGCTCACCCCCGTCCACGGGGGGAAACACCATATATTTT | CASSPPSTGGNTIYF
many | TRBJ1-1 | TRBV12-3/TRBV12-4 | . | TGTGCCAGCACTCTAAGGGCGGGCAACACTGAAGCTTTCTTT | CASTLRAGNTEAFF
. | TRBJ1-1 | TRBV29-1 | . | TGCAGCGTTGAAGAGGCGGGGGCGCGAACTGAAGCTTTCTTT | CSVEEAGARTEAFF